Listed below are T cell receptor beta chains from one sample, sequenced in a study of blood T cell repertoires in COVID-19. Generated by immunoSEQ multiplex PCR, the TCRdb table keeps only in-frame clones and is missing some. The sample yields about 300,000 clones, 83% seen once. Material: peripheral blood. The receptors shown here come from a woman in her fifties or sixties with acute or convalescent COVID-19. Both conserved end residues are part of each CDR3. The D gene is left open where the match is weak. Clone size is shown for a subset of rows, as once, few, many or a class of expanded clone.

J gene: TRBJ2-2
V gene: TRBV27
clone size: NA
D gene: TRBD1
CDR3 length: 16
CDR3 protein: CASTRWTGSETGELFF
CDR3 DNA: TGTGCCAGCACTCGCTGGACAGGGAGTGAGACCGGGGAGCTGTTTTTT

J gene: TRBJ2-7
V gene: TRBV4-3
clone size: once
D gene: NA
CDR3 length: 16
CDR3 protein: CASSQEASVFPYEQYF
CDR3 DNA: TGCGCCAGCAGCCAAGAGGCAAGCGTTTTTCCCTACGAGCAGTACTTC

J gene: TRBJ2-5
V gene: TRBV2
clone size: NA
D gene: NA
CDR3 length: 13
CDR3 protein: CASCEGLWETQYF
CDR3 DNA: TGTGCCAGCTGCGAGGGTCTCTGGGAGACCCAGTACTTC

J gene: TRBJ1-6
V gene: TRBV30
clone size: few
D gene: NA
CDR3 length: 17
CDR3 protein: CAWSVIQALGFDSPLHF
CDR3 DNA: TGTGCCTGGAGTGTAATTCAGGCTCTCGGTTTTGATTCACCCCTCCACTTT

J gene: TRBJ1-1
V gene: TRBV18
clone size: NA
D gene: NA
CDR3 length: 14
CDR3 protein: CASSLSEPNTEAFF
CDR3 DNA: TGTGCCAGCTCACTATCAGAACCTAACACTGAAGCTTTCTTT

J gene: TRBJ2-7
V gene: TRBV5-1
clone size: NA
D gene: TRBD1
CDR3 length: 14
CDR3 protein: CASSPGRGLGEQYF
CDR3 DNA: TGCGCCAGCAGCCCCGGCAGGGGGCTGGGCGAGCAGTACTTC

J gene: TRBJ2-4
V gene: TRBV12-3/TRBV12-4
clone size: NA
D gene: NA
CDR3 length: 11
CDR3 protein: CASSPENIQYF
CDR3 DNA: TGTGCCAGCAGCCCAGAAAACATTCAGTACTTC

J gene: TRBJ2-3
V gene: TRBV6-4
clone size: NA
D gene: NA
CDR3 length: 14
CDR3 protein: CASSIAASTDTQYF
CDR3 DNA: TGTGCCAGCAGTATCGCGGCTAGCACAGATACGCAGTATTTT

J gene: TRBJ1-2
V gene: TRBV6-5
clone size: NA
D gene: TRBD1
CDR3 length: 15
CDR3 protein: CASSHTGTDPYGYTF
CDR3 DNA: TGTGCCAGCAGTCACACCGGGACAGACCCCTATGGCTACACCTTC

J gene: TRBJ2-1
V gene: TRBV11-2
clone size: NA
D gene: NA
CDR3 length: 15
CDR3 protein: CASSLDLGRVREQFF
CDR3 DNA: TGTGCCAGCAGCTTAGATTTGGGCAGGGTCAGGGAGCAGTTCTTC

J gene: TRBJ2-5
V gene: TRBV9
clone size: NA
D gene: TRBD1
CDR3 length: 18
CDR3 protein: CASSSIQSGDRGRETQYF
CDR3 DNA: TGTGCCAGCAGCTCGATCCAATCGGGGGACAGGGGAAGAGAGACCCAGTACTTC

J gene: TRBJ1-3
V gene: TRBV18
clone size: NA
D gene: TRBD1
CDR3 length: 16
CDR3 protein: CASSPLPDRVGNTIYF
CDR3 DNA: TGTGCCAGCTCACCGCTACCGGACAGGGTCGGGAACACCATATATTTT

J gene: TRBJ2-1
V gene: TRBV10-1
clone size: NA
D gene: NA
CDR3 length: 14
CDR3 protein: CASSEWGAYNEQFF
CDR3 DNA: TGCGCCAGCAGTGAATGGGGGGCCTACAATGAGCAGTTCTTC

J gene: TRBJ1-6
V gene: TRBV3-1/TRBV3-2
clone size: NA
D gene: NA
CDR3 length: 14
CDR3 protein: CASSQVQVNSPLHF
CDR3 DNA: TGTGCCAGCAGCCAAGTACAGGTTAATTCACCCCTCCACTTT

J gene: TRBJ2-5
V gene: TRBV5-1
clone size: once
D gene: NA
CDR3 length: 13
CDR3 protein: CASSRTPEETQYF
CDR3 DNA: TGCGCCAGCAGCCGGACACCTGAAGAGACCCAGTACTTC

J gene: TRBJ1-2
V gene: TRBV29-1
clone size: NA
D gene: TRBD1
CDR3 length: 15
CDR3 protein: CSVEGGTGSFYGYTF
CDR3 DNA: TGCAGCGTTGAAGGCGGGACAGGGAGCTTCTATGGCTACACCTTC

J gene: TRBJ1-2
V gene: TRBV10-2
clone size: few
D gene: NA
CDR3 length: 15
CDR3 protein: CASRELAQGTYGYTF
CDR3 DNA: TGCGCCAGCAGGGAACTCGCACAGGGAACCTATGGCTACACCTTC

J gene: TRBJ1-4
V gene: TRBV6-6
clone size: many
D gene: NA
CDR3 length: 15
CDR3 protein: CASSPWPRTNEKLFF
CDR3 DNA: TGTGCCAGCAGTCCGTGGCCTCGCACTAATGAAAAACTGTTTTTT

J gene: TRBJ2-2
V gene: TRBV7-6
clone size: once
D gene: NA
CDR3 length: 16
CDR3 protein: CASSPGGAVYTGELFF
CDR3 DNA: TGTGCCAGCAGCCCCGGAGGGGCAGTATACACCGGGGAGCTGTTTTTT

J gene: TRBJ2-1
V gene: TRBV5-1
clone size: NA
D gene: NA
CDR3 length: 11
CDR3 protein: CASSLVTEQFF
CDR3 DNA: TGCGCCAGCAGCCTAGTCACTGAGCAGTTCTTC

J gene: TRBJ2-3
V gene: TRBV12-3/TRBV12-4
clone size: NA
D gene: NA
CDR3 length: 13
CDR3 protein: CASSLALTDTQYF
CDR3 DNA: TGTGCCAGCAGTTTAGCCCTCACAGATACGCAGTATTTT

J gene: TRBJ2-6
V gene: TRBV5-1
clone size: NA
D gene: NA
CDR3 length: 16
CDR3 protein: CASSFGGAPGANVLTF
CDR3 DNA: TGCGCCAGCAGCTTTGGGGGCGCCCCTGGGGCCAACGTCCTGACTTTC

J gene: TRBJ1-1
V gene: TRBV29-1
clone size: NA
D gene: TRBD1
CDR3 length: 12
CDR3 protein: CSARQGSAEAFF
CDR3 DNA: TGCAGCGCAAGACAGGGAAGCGCTGAAGCTTTCTTT

J gene: TRBJ1-2
V gene: TRBV11-2
clone size: NA
D gene: NA
CDR3 length: 16
CDR3 protein: CASSLNAAGLSYGYTF
CDR3 DNA: TGTGCCAGCAGCTTAAATGCGGCCGGGTTGAGCTATGGCTACACCTTC

J gene: TRBJ2-7
V gene: TRBV27
clone size: NA
D gene: TRBD1
CDR3 length: 15
CDR3 protein: CASSLGGQGPYEQYF
CDR3 DNA: TGTGCCAGCAGTTTAGGGGGACAGGGACCCTACGAGCAGTACTTC

J gene: TRBJ2-3
V gene: TRBV5-1
clone size: NA
D gene: NA
CDR3 length: 15
CDR3 protein: CASSLASVGGDTQYF
CDR3 DNA: TGCGCCAGCAGCTTGGCCAGCGTGGGGGGAGATACGCAGTATTTT

J gene: TRBJ2-3
V gene: TRBV24-1
clone size: NA
D gene: TRBD2
CDR3 length: 16
CDR3 protein: CATSDVAGPSTDTQYF
CDR3 DNA: TGTGCCACCAGTGACGTAGCGGGGCCGAGCACAGATACGCAGTATTTT

J gene: TRBJ1-1
V gene: TRBV5-1
clone size: NA
D gene: NA
CDR3 length: 13
CDR3 protein: CASSLDRLGEAFF
CDR3 DNA: TGCGCCAGCAGCTTGGACAGGCTGGGTGAAGCTTTCTTT

J gene: TRBJ2-3
V gene: TRBV30
clone size: few
D gene: TRBD2
CDR3 length: 12
CDR3 protein: CAWTSGADTQYF
CDR3 DNA: TGTGCCTGGACTAGCGGGGCAGATACGCAGTATTTT

J gene: TRBJ2-1
V gene: TRBV28
clone size: NA
D gene: TRBD2
CDR3 length: 16
CDR3 protein: CASSLKGRLAGSSELF
CDR3 DNA: TGTGCCAGCAGTTTAAAAGGTCGACTAGCGGGATCGTCCGAGCTCTTC

J gene: TRBJ2-1
V gene: TRBV9
clone size: NA
D gene: TRBD1
CDR3 length: 17
CDR3 protein: CASSSSRGTGEINEQFF
CDR3 DNA: TGTGCCAGCTCCTCTTCTCGTGGGACAGGGGAAATCAATGAGCAGTTCTTC

J gene: TRBJ1-1
V gene: TRBV5-6
clone size: NA
D gene: TRBD1
CDR3 length: 13
CDR3 protein: CASSDRGVAEAFF
CDR3 DNA: TGTGCCAGCAGCGACAGGGGGGTGGCTGAAGCTTTCTTT

J gene: TRBJ1-1
V gene: TRBV5-1
clone size: few
D gene: NA
CDR3 length: 13
CDR3 protein: CASSPTENTEAFF
CDR3 DNA: TGCGCCAGCAGTCCGACAGAGAACACTGAAGCTTTCTTT

J gene: TRBJ2-1
V gene: TRBV19
clone size: NA
D gene: NA
CDR3 length: 14
CDR3 protein: CASKGGTDFNEQFF
CDR3 DNA: TGTGCCAGTAAAGGGGGGACAGACTTCAATGAGCAGTTCTTC

J gene: TRBJ2-2
V gene: TRBV6-5
clone size: once
D gene: TRBD2
CDR3 length: 13
CDR3 protein: CASISSGPGELFF
CDR3 DNA: TGTGCCAGCATCTCTAGCGGGCCCGGGGAGCTGTTTTTT